Listed below are T cell receptor beta chains from one sample, sequenced in a study of breast tumors, draining lymph nodes, adjacent tissues. TCRdb independently ran MiXCR on the multiplex PCR reads; one entry per CDR3 protein. In the table there are 270,000 or so distinct CDR3 sequences, about 30% of which are singletons. The sequencing input was axillary lymph node tissue. The receptors were sampled from a female donor with breast cancer. Some clones in this sample may be carry-over from other donors' samples. Each CDR3 is given with its conserved first and last residue. A D gene is named only where the DNA matches it firmly. Some rows have no size entry. The others give once, few or many, or a class for an expanded clone.

.	TRBV5-6	TRBJ1-2	.	TGTGCCAGCAGCTTGAGGGGGGGGATAGCCTATGGCTACACCTTC	CASSLRGGIAYGYTF
many	TRBV4-2	TRBJ2-1	TRBD2	TGTGCCAGCAGCCAAGAACCCTCAACTAGCGGAGAGCAGTTCTTC	CASSQEPSTSGEQFF
.	TRBV29-1	TRBJ2-2	.	TGCAGCTGGTTTAGGGCCCAGGCCGGGGAGCTGTTTTTT	CSWFRAQAGELFF
many	TRBV10-2	TRBJ2-7	.	TGCGCCAGCAGTGAGGAAGGACAGCTACCCTACGAGCAGTACTTC	CASSEEGQLPYEQYF
.	TRBV20-1	TRBJ2-6	TRBD1	TGCAGTGCAACTGGGACAGGGAGGACCTCAACCTCTGGGGCCAACGTCCTGACTTTC	CSATGTGRTSTSGANVLTF
many	TRBV7-3	TRBJ2-5	TRBD2	TGTGCCAGCAGCCGAGGGGAGGGGGAGACCCAGTACTTC	CASSRGEGETQYF
many	TRBV12-3/TRBV12-4	TRBJ2-3	.	TGTGCCAGCAGTTACGGAGGGTCTGCTAGCACAGATACGCAGTATTTT	CASSYGGSASTDTQYF
many	TRBV7-3	TRBJ2-2	.	TGTGCCAGCAGCTTAAACGCGGGAAGGGCCGGGGAGCTGTTTTTT	CASSLNAGRAGELFF
many	TRBV4-2	TRBJ2-3	.	TGTGCCAGCAGCCCGCGAGTGGGTATCCGCGCAGATACGCAGTATTTT	CASSPRVGIRADTQYF
many	TRBV12-5	TRBJ2-1	.	TGTGCTAGTGGTTTCTCGACCGCCTCCCACAATGAGCAGTTCTTC	CASGFSTASHNEQFF
many	TRBV5-1	TRBJ2-7	.	TGCGCCAGCAGCCCCCCAGGATACGAGCAGTACTTC	CASSPPGYEQYF
.	TRBV7-3	TRBJ2-5	TRBD2	TGTGCCAGCAGCTTATGGGAGGGGACGACCCAGTACTTC	CASSLWEGTTQYF
many	TRBV6-5	TRBJ2-3	TRBD2	TGTGCCAGCAGTGGAGGGACTAGCGGGATTTATACGCAGTATTTT	CASSGGTSGIYTQYF
many	TRBV5-1	TRBJ2-3	.	TGCGCCAGCAGCTTGATATTGGGCGGTACTCGCACAGATACGCAGTATTTT	CASSLILGGTRTDTQYF
many	TRBV2	TRBJ2-1	TRBD2	TGTGCCAGTGGGCGGGAGCTAGGCTACAATGAGCAGTTCTTC	CASGRELGYNEQFF
few	TRBV20-1	TRBJ1-1	TRBD1	TGCAGTGCTAGAGTTGGGGACAGGGTATCCACTGAAGCTTTCTTT	CSARVGDRVSTEAFF
few	TRBV6-7	TRBJ2-7	TRBD2	TGTGCCAGCAGTCCCCCCGGGACTAGCGGGGGGAAGGTCCAGAGCTCCTACGAGCAGTACTTC	CASSPPGTSGGKVQSSYEQYF
few	TRBV6-6	TRBJ1-4	TRBD1	TGTGCCAGCCGGATCGGACAGGGGCTCCAGGAAAAACTGTTTTTT	CASRIGQGLQEKLFF
many	TRBV4-1	TRBJ2-1	TRBD2	TGCGCCAGCAGCCAAAGGGTAGCGGGGGAAAACAATGAGCAGTTCTTC	CASSQRVAGENNEQFF
many	TRBV4-1	TRBJ1-6	.	TGCGCCAGCAGCCAAGGAGTGCCGGATAATTCACCCCTCCACTTT	CASSQGVPDNSPLHF
many	TRBV9	TRBJ2-6	TRBD1	TGTGCCAGCAGCACAAACCGGGACAGGGAGGGCTACTCTGGGGCCAACGTCCTGACTTTC	CASSTNRDREGYSGANVLTF
.	TRBV24-1	TRBJ1-5	TRBD1	TGTGCCACTGGAGATGGGACAGCTAATCAGCCCCGGCATTTT	CATGDGTANQPRHF
many	TRBV11-1	TRBJ1-6	TRBD1	TGTGCCAGCAGCTTAGCCGGGACAGTTGCACCCCTCCACTTT	CASSLAGTVAPLHF
.	TRBV10-3	TRBJ1-2	.	TGTGCCATCAGGGAGGAGAGACGTAACTATGGCTACACCTTC	CAIREERRNYGYTF
.	TRBV15	TRBJ2-7	.	TGTGCCACCAGCAGAGATAGGGACGCACGGGCCTACGAGCAGTACTTC	CATSRDRDARAYEQYF
few	TRBV28	TRBJ1-3	.	TGTGCCAGCAGTTTATCCTCCCCAAACACCATATATTTT	CASSLSSPNTIYF
.	TRBV29-1	TRBJ2-5	TRBD2	TGCAGCGCCCACGGGGGGAGTACAGAGACCCAGTACTTC	CSAHGGSTETQYF
.	TRBV5-1	TRBJ2-1	TRBD2	TGCGCCAGCAGCTTGGTTTCGGGACTAGCCAGAGGCAATGAGCAGTTCTTC	CASSLVSGLARGNEQFF
many	TRBV7-6	TRBJ2-7	TRBD2	TGTGCCAGCAGTGGTTCGGGGGGCGAGCAGTACTTC	CASSGSGGEQYF
many	TRBV7-9	TRBJ2-5	TRBD1	TGTGCCAGCAGGCCTCTTGCGGGACAGGGAGGCCAGTGGGAGACCCAGTACTTC	CASRPLAGQGGQWETQYF
many	TRBV7-6	TRBJ2-5	TRBD2	TGTGCCAGCAGCTTATCTTCCGGGGGGGAGACCCAGTACTTC	CASSLSSGGETQYF
many	TRBV4-1	TRBJ1-5	.	TGCGCCAGCAGCCAAGAAGGGGGATGGATCGTAGAGCCCCAGCATTTT	CASSQEGGWIVEPQHF
many	TRBV5-5	TRBJ1-5	.	TGTGCCAGCAGCTTAAGCCCGGGTAACGGCAATCAGCCCCAGCATTTT	CASSLSPGNGNQPQHF
.	TRBV29-1	TRBJ2-7	.	TGCAGCCCCACCGGGGCGGAACTCGACGAGCAGTACTTC	CSPTGAELDEQYF
many	TRBV24-1	TRBJ2-2	.	TGTGCCACCAGTGACGTCAGGGACGTCGCGAGAAACACCGGGGAGCTGTTTTTT	CATSDVRDVARNTGELFF
many	TRBV28	TRBJ2-6	.	TGTGCCAGCAGTTTTTTCGGCTCTGGGGCCAACGTCCTGACTTTC	CASSFFGSGANVLTF
.	TRBV29-1	TRBJ2-3	TRBD2	TGCAGCGTCCGAGCGGGACTCACAGATACGCAGTATTTT	CSVRAGLTDTQYF
many	TRBV12-3/TRBV12-4	TRBJ1-4	TRBD1	TGTGCCAGCAGTTCGAACAGGGGAGGCGATGAAAAACTGTTTTTT	CASSSNRGGDEKLFF
.	TRBV9	TRBJ1-6	.	TGTGCCAGCAGCGCCAGGACAGCTAATTCACCCCTCCACTTT	CASSARTANSPLHF
many	TRBV6-1	TRBJ2-3	.	TGTGCCAGCAGTAATAAGAGGACAGATACGCAGTATTTT	CASSNKRTDTQYF
many	TRBV11-2	TRBJ2-5	TRBD2	TGTGCCAGCAGCTCGTTAGCGGGAGGGCCCGAGACCCAGTACTTC	CASSSLAGGPETQYF
many	TRBV4-3	TRBJ2-3	.	TGCGCCAGCAGCCCACTCGGGTTTAGCACAGATACGCAGTATTTT	CASSPLGFSTDTQYF
many	TRBV4-3	TRBJ2-5	TRBD2	TGCGCCAGCAGCCAATCGGGGGCGGGAGGGCCCTATGAGACCCAGTACTTC	CASSQSGAGGPYETQYF
many	TRBV7-9	TRBJ1-2	.	TGTGCCAGCAGCTTAGAGTGGGGCTATGGCTACACCTTC	CASSLEWGYGYTF
many	TRBV7-9	TRBJ1-3	.	TGTGCCAGCAGCTTAGAAGGGGGAAACACCATATATTTT	CASSLEGGNTIYF
many	TRBV7-9	TRBJ1-4	TRBD1	TGTGCCAGCAGCCAGGACAGGCCACCTAATGAAAAACTGTTTTTT	CASSQDRPPNEKLFF
many	TRBV6-5	TRBJ2-7	TRBD2	TGTGCCAGCAGAACCCTAGCGGGAGGGCCGGGGGAGCAGTACTTC	CASRTLAGGPGEQYF
.	TRBV10-3	TRBJ2-5	.	TGTGCCTTCAGTGAGGGAGAGACCCAGTACTTC	CAFSEGETQYF
.	TRBV11-3	TRBJ2-6	TRBD2	TGTGCCAGCACGGGGGGTTTTGGGGCCAACGTCCTGACTTTC	CASTGGFGANVLTF
many	TRBV25-1	TRBJ2-1	TRBD1	TGTGCCAGCAGTGCCGGGACAGGGTTTCCAGGGGGGGATGAGCAGTTCTTC	CASSAGTGFPGGDEQFF
many	TRBV15	TRBJ1-1	.	TGTGCCACCAGCAGACCGACAAATGAGAACACTGAAGCTTTCTTT	CATSRPTNENTEAFF
many	TRBV29-1	TRBJ2-5	.	TGCAGCGTTCGACCCCCGCGGGCCGGCGCTCAAGAGACCCAGTACTTC	CSVRPPRAGAQETQYF
few	TRBV6-4	TRBJ2-1	.	TGTGCCAGCAGTCACCCCGATGAGCAGTTCTTC	CASSHPDEQFF
many	TRBV19	TRBJ1-5	.	TGTGCCAGTAGTATCGGGACGCCCGCCTATAGCAATCAGCCCCAGCATTTT	CASSIGTPAYSNQPQHF
many	TRBV20-1	TRBJ2-3	.	TGCACCAGCACAGATACGCAGTATTTT	CTSTDTQYF
many	TRBV24-1	TRBJ1-4	.	TGTGCCACCAGTGATACCCGAGAGCCGGGTGAAAAACTGTTTTTT	CATSDTREPGEKLFF
.	TRBV24-1	TRBJ2-1	TRBD2	TGTGCCACCGGCTCCGGGACTAGCGGGTGCAATGAGCAGTTCTTC	CATGSGTSGCNEQFF
many	TRBV29-1	TRBJ2-5	.	TGCAGCGTTGAACAATCATTCCCCGGGGCCCAAGAGACCCAGTACTTC	CSVEQSFPGAQETQYF
.	TRBV12-3/TRBV12-4	TRBJ2-1	TRBD2	TGTGCCAGCACCCCCCATTTAGCGGGAGGCTCCTACAATGAGCAGTTCTTC	CASTPHLAGGSYNEQFF